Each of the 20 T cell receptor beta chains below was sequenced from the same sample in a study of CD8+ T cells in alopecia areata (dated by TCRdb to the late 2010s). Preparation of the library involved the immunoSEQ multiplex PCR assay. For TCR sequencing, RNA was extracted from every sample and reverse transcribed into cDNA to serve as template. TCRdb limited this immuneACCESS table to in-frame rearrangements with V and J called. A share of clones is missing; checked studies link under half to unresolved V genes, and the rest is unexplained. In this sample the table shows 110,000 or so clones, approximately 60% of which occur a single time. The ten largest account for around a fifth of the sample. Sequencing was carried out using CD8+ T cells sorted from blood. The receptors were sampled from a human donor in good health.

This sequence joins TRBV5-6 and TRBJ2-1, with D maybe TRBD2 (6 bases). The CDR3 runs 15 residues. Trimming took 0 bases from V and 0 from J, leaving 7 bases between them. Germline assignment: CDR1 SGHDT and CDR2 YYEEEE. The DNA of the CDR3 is TGTGCCAGCAGCTTGGAGCGGGCCTCCTACAATGAGCAGTTCTTC. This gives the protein CASSLERASYNEQFF.

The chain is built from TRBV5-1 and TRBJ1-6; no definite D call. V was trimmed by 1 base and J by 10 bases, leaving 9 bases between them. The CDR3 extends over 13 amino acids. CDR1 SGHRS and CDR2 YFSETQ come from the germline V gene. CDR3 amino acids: CASSLKPRSPLHF. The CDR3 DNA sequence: TGCGCCAGCAGCTTGAAGCCCCGGTCACCCCTCCACTTT. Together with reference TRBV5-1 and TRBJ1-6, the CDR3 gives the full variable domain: KAGVTQTPRYLIKTRGQQVTLSCSPISGHRSVSWYQQTPGQGLQFLFEYFSETQRNKGNFPGRFSGRQFSNSRSEMNVSTLELGDSALYLCASSLKPRSPLHFGNGTRLTVT.

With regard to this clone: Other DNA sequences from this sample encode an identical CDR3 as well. CDR3 residues: CSVEDPRTGSSYNEQFF. The CDR3 DNA reads TGCAGCGTTGAAGATCCTCGGACAGGTAGCTCTTACAATGAGCAGTTCTTC. The rearrangement uses TRBV29-1 and TRBJ2-1; TRBD1 matches 7 bases. This CDR3 spans 17 amino acids. After removal of 0 bases from V and 4 bases from J, the junction contained 12 bases not matched to a gene. In germline, CDR1 is SQVTM, CDR2 ANQGSEA.

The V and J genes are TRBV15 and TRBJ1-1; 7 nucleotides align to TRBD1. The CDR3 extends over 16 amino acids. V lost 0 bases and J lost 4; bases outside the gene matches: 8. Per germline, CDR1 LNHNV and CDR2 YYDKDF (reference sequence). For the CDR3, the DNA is TGTGCCACCAGCAGAGACAGGGAGGGGGCAAGCACTGAAGCTTTCTTT. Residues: CATSRDREGASTEAFF.

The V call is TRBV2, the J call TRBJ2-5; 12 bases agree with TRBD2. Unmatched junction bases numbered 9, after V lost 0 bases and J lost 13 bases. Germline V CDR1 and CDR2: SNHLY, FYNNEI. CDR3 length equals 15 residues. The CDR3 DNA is TGTGCCAGCAGTGAAGCCCGGACTAGCGGGGATTCCCGGTACTTC. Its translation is CASSEARTSGDSRYF.

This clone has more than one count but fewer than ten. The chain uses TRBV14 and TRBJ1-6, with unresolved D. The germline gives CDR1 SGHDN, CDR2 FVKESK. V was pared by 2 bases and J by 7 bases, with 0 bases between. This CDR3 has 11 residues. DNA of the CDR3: TGTGCCAGCAGCCAAAATTCACCCCTCCACTTT. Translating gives CASSQNSPLHF.

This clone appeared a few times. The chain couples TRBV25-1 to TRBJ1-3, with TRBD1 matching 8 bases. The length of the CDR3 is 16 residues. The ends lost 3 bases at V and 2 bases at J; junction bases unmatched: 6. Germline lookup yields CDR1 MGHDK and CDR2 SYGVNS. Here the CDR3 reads CASSERTGITGNTIYF. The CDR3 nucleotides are TGTGCCAGCAGTGAGAGGACAGGGATAACTGGAAACACCATATATTTT.

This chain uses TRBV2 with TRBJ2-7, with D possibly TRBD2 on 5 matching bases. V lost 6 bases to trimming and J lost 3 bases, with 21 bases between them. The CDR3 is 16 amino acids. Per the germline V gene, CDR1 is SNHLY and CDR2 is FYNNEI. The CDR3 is CASSAAGNFPDYEQYF. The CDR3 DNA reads TGTGCCAGCAGCGCGGCCGGGAACTTCCCTGACTACGAGCAGTACTTC. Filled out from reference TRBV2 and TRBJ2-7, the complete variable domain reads EPEVTQTPSHQVTQMGQEVILRCVPISNHLYFYWYRQILGQKVEFLVSFYNNEISEKSEIFDDQFSVERPDGSNFTLKIRSTKLEDSAMYFCASSAAGNFPDYEQYFGPGTRLTVT.

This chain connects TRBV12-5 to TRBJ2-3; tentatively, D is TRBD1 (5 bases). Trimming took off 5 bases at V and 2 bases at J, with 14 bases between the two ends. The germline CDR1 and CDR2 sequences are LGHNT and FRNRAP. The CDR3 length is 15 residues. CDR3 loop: CASGRTATVTDTQYF. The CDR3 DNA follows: TGTGCTAGTGGTCGGACGGCGACAGTCACAGATACGCAGTATTTT.

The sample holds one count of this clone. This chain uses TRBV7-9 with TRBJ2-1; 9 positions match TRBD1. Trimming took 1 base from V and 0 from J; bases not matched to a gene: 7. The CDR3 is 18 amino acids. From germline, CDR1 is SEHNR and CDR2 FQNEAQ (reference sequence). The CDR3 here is CASSLGGQGRYSYNEQFF. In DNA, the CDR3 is TGTGCCAGCAGCTTAGGGGGACAGGGAAGATACTCCTACAATGAGCAGTTCTTC.

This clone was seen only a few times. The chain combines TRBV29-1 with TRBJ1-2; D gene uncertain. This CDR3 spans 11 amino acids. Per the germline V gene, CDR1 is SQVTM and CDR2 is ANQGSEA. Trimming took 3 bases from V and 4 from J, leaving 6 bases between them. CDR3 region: CSVEGGYGYTF. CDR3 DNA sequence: TGCAGCGTTGAGGGCGGCTATGGCTACACCTTC.

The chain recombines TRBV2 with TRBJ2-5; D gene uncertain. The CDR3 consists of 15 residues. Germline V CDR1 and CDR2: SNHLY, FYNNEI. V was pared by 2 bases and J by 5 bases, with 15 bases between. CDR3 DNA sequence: TGTGCCAGCAGTGAATTGGACCCCCCTGGGGAGACCCAGTACTTC. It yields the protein CASSELDPPGETQYF.

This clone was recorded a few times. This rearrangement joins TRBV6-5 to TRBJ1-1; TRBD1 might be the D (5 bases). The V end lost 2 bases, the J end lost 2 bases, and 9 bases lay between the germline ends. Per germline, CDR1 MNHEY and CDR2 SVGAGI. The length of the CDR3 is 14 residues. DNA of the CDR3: TGTGCCAGCAGTTACCACGACAGCAACACTGAAGCTTTCTTT. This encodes CASSYHDSNTEAFF.

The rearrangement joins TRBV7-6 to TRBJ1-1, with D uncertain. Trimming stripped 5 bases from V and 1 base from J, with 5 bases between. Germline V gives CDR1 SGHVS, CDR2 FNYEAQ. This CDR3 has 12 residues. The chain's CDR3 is CASSQPNTEAFF. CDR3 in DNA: TGTGCCAGCAGCCAACCGAACACTGAAGCTTTCTTT.

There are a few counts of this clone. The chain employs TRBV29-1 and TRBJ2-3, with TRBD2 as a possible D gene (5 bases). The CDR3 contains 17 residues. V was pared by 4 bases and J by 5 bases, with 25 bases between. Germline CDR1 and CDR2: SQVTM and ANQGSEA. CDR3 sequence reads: CSVGPSPASLVLDTQYF. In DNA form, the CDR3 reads TGCAGCGTTGGCCCCTCCCCGGCTAGCCTGGTACTAGATACGCAGTATTTT.

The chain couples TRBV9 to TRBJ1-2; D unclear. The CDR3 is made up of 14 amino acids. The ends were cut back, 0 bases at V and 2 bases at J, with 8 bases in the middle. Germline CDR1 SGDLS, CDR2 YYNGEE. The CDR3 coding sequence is TGTGCCAGCAGCGTAGGGCAACACAACTATGGCTACACCTTC. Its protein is CASSVGQHNYGYTF.

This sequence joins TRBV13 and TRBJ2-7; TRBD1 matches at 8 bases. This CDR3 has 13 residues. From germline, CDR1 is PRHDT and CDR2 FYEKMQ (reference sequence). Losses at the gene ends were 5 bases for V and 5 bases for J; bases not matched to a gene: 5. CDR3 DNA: TGTGCCAGCAGCCAGGGGGCTTTCAACGAGCAGTACTTC. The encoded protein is CASSQGAFNEQYF. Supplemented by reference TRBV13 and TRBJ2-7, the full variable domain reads AAGVIQSPRHLIKEKRETATLKCYPIPRHDTVYWYQQGPGQDPQFLISFYEKMQSDKGSIPDRFSAQQFSDYHSELNMSSLELGDSALYFCASSQGAFNEQYFGPGTRLTVT.

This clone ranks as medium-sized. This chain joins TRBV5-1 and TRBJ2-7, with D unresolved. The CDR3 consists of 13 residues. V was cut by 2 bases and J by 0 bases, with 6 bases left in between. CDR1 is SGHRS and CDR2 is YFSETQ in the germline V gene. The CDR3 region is CASSFGSSYEQYF. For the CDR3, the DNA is TGCGCCAGCAGCTTCGGCAGCTCCTACGAGCAGTACTTC.

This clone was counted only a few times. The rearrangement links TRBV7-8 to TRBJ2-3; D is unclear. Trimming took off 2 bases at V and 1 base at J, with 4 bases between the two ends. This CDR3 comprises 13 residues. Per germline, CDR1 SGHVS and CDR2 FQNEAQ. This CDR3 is CASSLIRTDTQYF. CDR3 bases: TGTGCCAGCAGCTTAATACGCACAGATACGCAGTATTTT.

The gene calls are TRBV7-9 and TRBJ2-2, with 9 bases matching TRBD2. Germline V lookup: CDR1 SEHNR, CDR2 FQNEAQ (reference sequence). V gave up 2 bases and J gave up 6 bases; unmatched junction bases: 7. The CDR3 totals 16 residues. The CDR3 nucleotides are TGTGCCAGCAGCTTACAAGCGGGGGGAGAGTCCGGGGAGCTGTTTTTT. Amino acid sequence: CASSLQAGGESGELFF.